This TCR beta chain derives from a study of radiotherapy plus CTLA-4 blockade in lung cancer (dated by TCRdb to the late 2010s). Study-level background: Objective responses occurred in about 20% of enrolled patients, and 31% achieved disease control. Findings and caveats that apply to the study as a whole: TCR clones derived from tumors expanded in peripheral blood after treatment with radiotherapy and ipilimumab. The strongest predictors of response were reported to be early dynamic shifts in blood T cell clones along with a rise in serum interferon-beta following radiation.

The study evaluated CTLA-4 blockade (ipilimumab) given together with focal radiation therapy in patients who had chemo-refractory metastatic non-small-cell lung cancer. A word on this clone: No cognate antigen has been identified for it. Base quality data are lacking; no much larger clone is found one base away.

CDR1 MNHEY and CDR2 SMNVEV were looked up in the germline V gene (reference sequence). The CDR3 covers 12 residues, taking in both the cysteine and the phenylalanine. The kept DNA is CDR3 alone, 36 bases in frame from the first base. Trimming takes 6 bases off V and 4 bases off J; junction bases not matched to a gene: 2. The library was prepared using the immunoSEQ multiplex PCR assay. This immuneACCESS table, as held by TCRdb, lists in-frame sequences with V and J called but not all clones. Of the missing ones, under half trace to an unresolved V gene in checked studies; the others have no known cause. The sample table shows more than 60,000 clones, and 70% to 80% are seen once. The ten largest clonotypes hold 2.9% of the sample.

The sample here was peripheral blood, taken from a patient treated with radiotherapy plus ipilimumab. Recombination connected TRBV27 to TRBJ1-1, and TRBD1 aligns with 7 junction nucleotides. This TCR was sampled from a human donor with non-small cell lung cancer who had a complete response to radiotherapy plus ipilimumab. Here the CDR3 is given as CASRRQGTEAFF. The sequenced DNA is TGTGCCAGCAGGAGACAGGGCACTGAAGCTTTCTTT.